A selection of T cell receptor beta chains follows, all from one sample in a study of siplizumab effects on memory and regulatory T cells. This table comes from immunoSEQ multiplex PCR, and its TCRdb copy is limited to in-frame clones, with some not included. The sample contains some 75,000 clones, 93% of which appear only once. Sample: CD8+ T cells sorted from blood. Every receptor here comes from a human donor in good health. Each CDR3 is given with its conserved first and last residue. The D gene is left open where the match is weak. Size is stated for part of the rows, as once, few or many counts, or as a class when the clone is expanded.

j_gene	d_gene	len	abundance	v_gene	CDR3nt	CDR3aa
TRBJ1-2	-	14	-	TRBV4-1	TGCGCCAGCAGCCAGGGAGTGGGTAACTATGGCTACACCTTC	CASSQGVGNYGYTF
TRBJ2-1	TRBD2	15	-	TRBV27	TGTGCCAGCAGTTTTGCTAGCGGCCACCTAAATGAGCAGTTCTTC	CASSFASGHLNEQFF
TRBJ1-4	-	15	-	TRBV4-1	TGCGCCAGCAGCCAACCAAGATTGGGGAATGAAAAACTGTTTTTT	CASSQPRLGNEKLFF
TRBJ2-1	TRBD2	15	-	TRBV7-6	TGTGCCAGCAGTACCGAGCGGGGGACCTACAATGAGCAGTTCTTC	CASSTERGTYNEQFF
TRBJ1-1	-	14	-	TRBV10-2	TGCGCCAGCAGTGAGTCTAAGGGTAATAGTGAAGCTTTCTTT	CASSESKGNSEAFF
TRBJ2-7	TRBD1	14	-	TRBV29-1	TGCAGCGGCTCACCCGGGACAGGGCGCTACGAGCAGTACTTC	CSGSPGTGRYEQYF
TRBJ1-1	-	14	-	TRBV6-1	TGTGCCAGCCCCGTGGACATTTTGAACACTGAAGCTTTCTTT	CASPVDILNTEAFF
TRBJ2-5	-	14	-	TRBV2	TGTGCCAGCAGTGCAGGGCTCTCTCAAGAGACCCAGTACTTC	CASSAGLSQETQYF
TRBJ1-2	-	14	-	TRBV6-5	TGTGCCAGCAGTATGTCACAGGGAAACTATGGCTACACCTTC	CASSMSQGNYGYTF
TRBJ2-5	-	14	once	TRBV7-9	TGTGCCAGCAGCCCTCCCAGTTCCCGTGAGACCCAGTACTTC	CASSPPSSRETQYF
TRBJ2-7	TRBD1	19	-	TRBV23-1	TGCGCCAGCAGTAGAAAGGGGGCCGGGACAGGGGCCCCCTCCTACGAGCAGTACTTC	CASSRKGAGTGAPSYEQYF
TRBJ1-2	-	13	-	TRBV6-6	TGTGCCAGCAGCCCCAGGGGTCTGGATGGCTACACCTTC	CASSPRGLDGYTF
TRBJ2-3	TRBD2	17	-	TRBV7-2	TGTGCCAGCAGCCGGACTAGCGGGGGGCCTAGCACAGATACGCAGTATTTT	CASSRTSGGPSTDTQYF
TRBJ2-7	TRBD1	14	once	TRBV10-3	TGTGCCACCAGCCCGGGACAGGACTCCTACGAGCAGTACTTC	CATSPGQDSYEQYF
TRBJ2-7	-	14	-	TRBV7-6	TGTGCCAGCAGCCTTTACAAGACAGGAGGCGAGCAGTACTTC	CASSLYKTGGEQYF
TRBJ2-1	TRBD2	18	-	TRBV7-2	TGTGCCAGCAGCTTAAGTTTTGTGGGACTAGGGTTTGTGAATGAGCAGTTCTTC	CASSLSFVGLGFVNEQFF
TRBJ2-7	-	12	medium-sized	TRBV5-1	TGCGCCAGCAGAGCGTCCGACTACGAGCAGTACTTC	CASRASDYEQYF
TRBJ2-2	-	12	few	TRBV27	TGTGCCAGCAGTGGCAACACCGGGGAGCTGTTTTTT	CASSGNTGELFF
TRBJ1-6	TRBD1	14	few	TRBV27	TGTGCCAGCAGTATGGGACAGGGGATTGCACCCCTCCACTTT	CASSMGQGIAPLHF
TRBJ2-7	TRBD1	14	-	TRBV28	TGTGCCAGCAGCGAGACAGGGGCGTTCTACGAGCAGTACTTC	CASSETGAFYEQYF
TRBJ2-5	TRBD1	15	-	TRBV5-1	TGCGCCAGCAGTTTCGGGACAGATTTCCAAGAGACCCAGTACTTC	CASSFGTDFQETQYF
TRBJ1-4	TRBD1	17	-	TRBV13	TGTGCCAGCAGCAGACCGGGACAGGCTGCAACTAATGAAAAACTGTTTTTT	CASSRPGQAATNEKLFF
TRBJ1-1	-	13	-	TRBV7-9	TGTGCCAGCGGGCGCGCTATGAACACTGAAGCTTTCTTT	CASGRAMNTEAFF
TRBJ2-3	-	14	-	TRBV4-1	TGCGCCAGCAGTGCAGGGTTGAGCACAGATACGCAGTATTTT	CASSAGLSTDTQYF
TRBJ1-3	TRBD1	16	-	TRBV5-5	TGTGCCAGCAGCCTTGGACAGGAGTGGAGCGGAAACACCATATATTTT	CASSLGQEWSGNTIYF
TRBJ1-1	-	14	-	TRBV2	TGTGCCAGCAGTGAAGCCAGGTTGGGGACTGAAGCTTTCTTT	CASSEARLGTEAFF
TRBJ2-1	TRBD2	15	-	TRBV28	TGTGCCAGCAGCCCGCGGGGGAGCTCCTACAATGAGCAGTTCTTC	CASSPRGSSYNEQFF
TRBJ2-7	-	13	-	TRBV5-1	TGCGCCAGCAGCTTAACGCAGGGTTACGAGCAGTACTTC	CASSLTQGYEQYF
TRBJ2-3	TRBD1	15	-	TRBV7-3	TGTGCCAGCAGCGCACCGGACAGGGGGGCAGATACGCAGTATTTT	CASSAPDRGADTQYF
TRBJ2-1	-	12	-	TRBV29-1	TGCAGCGTGTTAGTTCGGGGCAATGAGCAGTTCTTC	CSVLVRGNEQFF
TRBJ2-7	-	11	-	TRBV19	TGTGCCAGTAGTGCCTACAGGGAGCAGTACTTC	CASSAYREQYF
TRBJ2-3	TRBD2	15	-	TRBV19	TGTGCCAGTAGTCTACTAGCGGGGACCACAGATACGCAGTATTTT	CASSLLAGTTDTQYF
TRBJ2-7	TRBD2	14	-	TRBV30	TGTGCCTGGACGCCCCCTAGCGGGCCTTACGAGCAGTACTTC	CAWTPPSGPYEQYF
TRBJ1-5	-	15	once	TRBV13	TGTGCCAGCAGTCGGGGGCGAGGGGGCAATCAGCCCCAGCATTTT	CASSRGRGGNQPQHF
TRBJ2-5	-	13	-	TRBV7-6	TGTGCCAGCAGCTCGGGGGGCCTGGAGACCCAGTACTTC	CASSSGGLETQYF
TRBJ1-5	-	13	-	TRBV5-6	TGTGCCAGCAGCTTGGGGGGGGGACAGCCCCAGCATTTT	CASSLGGGQPQHF
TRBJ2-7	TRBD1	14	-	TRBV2	TGTGCCAGCAATTCTGAGGGGGCCAAATACGAGCAGTACTTC	CASNSEGAKYEQYF
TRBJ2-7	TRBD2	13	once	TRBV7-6	TGTGCCAGCAGCTCCTGGGGGGGCTACGAGCAGTACTTC	CASSSWGGYEQYF
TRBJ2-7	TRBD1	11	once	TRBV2	TGTGCCAGCAGTCGCCCGGGACAGTCATACTTC	CASSRPGQSYF
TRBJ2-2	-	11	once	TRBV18	TGTGCCAGCTCACCAGAGGGGGAGCTGTTTTTT	CASSPEGELFF
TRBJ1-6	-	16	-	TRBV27	TGTGCCACTTCCCCCAGACGGAGCTCCTATAATTCACCCCTCCACTTT	CATSPRRSSYNSPLHF
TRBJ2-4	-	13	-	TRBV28	TGTGCCAGCAGTTTGGGGGGAGAAAACATTCAGTACTTC	CASSLGGENIQYF
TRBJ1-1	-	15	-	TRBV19	TGTGCCAGTAGTTTTAACAGGGCAAGGAGCACTGAAGCTTTCTTT	CASSFNRARSTEAFF
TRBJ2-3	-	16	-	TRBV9	TGTGCCAGCAGCGTAGAAGGGACCCCTAGCACAGATACGCAGTATTTT	CASSVEGTPSTDTQYF
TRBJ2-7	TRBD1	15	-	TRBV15	TGTGCCACCAGCAGAGAAGGACAGGGGCTCGGCGAGCAGTACTTC	CATSREGQGLGEQYF
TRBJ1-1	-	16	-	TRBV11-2	TGTGCCAGCAGCTTAGATCGAGGGTTGTTGGGGGCTGAAGCTTTCTTT	CASSLDRGLLGAEAFF
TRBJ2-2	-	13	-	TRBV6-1	TGTGCCAGCAGTTTCACGAACACCGGGGAGCTGTTTTTT	CASSFTNTGELFF
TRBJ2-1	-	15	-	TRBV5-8	TGTGCCAGCAGCTTGTCCGGGGGCCCCTCGGATGAGCAGTTCTTC	CASSLSGGPSDEQFF
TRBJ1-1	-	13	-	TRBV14	TGTGCCAGCAGCCAATACGGGGGGTCGGAAGCTTTCTTT	CASSQYGGSEAFF
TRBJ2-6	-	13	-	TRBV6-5	TGTGCCAGCAGTCCCCCTGGGGCCAACGTCCTGACTTTC	CASSPPGANVLTF
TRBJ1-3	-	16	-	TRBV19	TGTGCCAGTAGTATAGTGAAGGTTGCATCTGGAAACACCATATATTTT	CASSIVKVASGNTIYF
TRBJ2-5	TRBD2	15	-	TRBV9	TGTGCCAGCAGCGTAACTAGCGGGGGCCAAGAGACCCAGTACTTC	CASSVTSGGQETQYF
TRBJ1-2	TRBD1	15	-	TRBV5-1	TGCGCCAGCAGCTCGGGACAGGGGATAAACTATGGCTACACCTTC	CASSSGQGINYGYTF
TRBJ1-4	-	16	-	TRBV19	TGTGCCAGTAGTATAGAGGAGGAGGCACCCAGGGAAAAACTGTTTTTT	CASSIEEEAPREKLFF